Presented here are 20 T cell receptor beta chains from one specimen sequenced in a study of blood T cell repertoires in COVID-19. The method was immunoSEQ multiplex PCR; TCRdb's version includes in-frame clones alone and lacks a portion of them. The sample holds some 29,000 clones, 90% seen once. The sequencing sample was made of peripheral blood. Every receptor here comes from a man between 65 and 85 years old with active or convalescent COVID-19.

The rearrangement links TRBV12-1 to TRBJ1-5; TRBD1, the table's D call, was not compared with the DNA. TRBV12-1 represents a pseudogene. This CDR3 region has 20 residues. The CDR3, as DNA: TGTGCCAGCAGCCTTAAGAAGGGCGACGGGACAGCTATGAGCAATCAGCCCCAGCATTTT. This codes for CASSLKKGDGTAMSNQPQHF.

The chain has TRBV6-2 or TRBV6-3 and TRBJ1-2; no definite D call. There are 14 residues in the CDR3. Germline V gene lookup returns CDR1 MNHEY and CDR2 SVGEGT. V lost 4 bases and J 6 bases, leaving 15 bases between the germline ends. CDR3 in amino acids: CASSWLWAENGYTF. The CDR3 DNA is TGTGCCAGCAGTTGGCTTTGGGCAGAGAATGGCTACACCTTC.

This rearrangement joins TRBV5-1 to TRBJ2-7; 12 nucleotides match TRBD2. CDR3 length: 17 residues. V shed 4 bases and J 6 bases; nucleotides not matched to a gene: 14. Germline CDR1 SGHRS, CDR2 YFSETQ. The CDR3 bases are TGCGCCAGCAGCGGTTTGCAAAAGGGACTAGCGGGCTTCGAGCAGTACTTC. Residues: CASSGLQKGLAGFEQYF.

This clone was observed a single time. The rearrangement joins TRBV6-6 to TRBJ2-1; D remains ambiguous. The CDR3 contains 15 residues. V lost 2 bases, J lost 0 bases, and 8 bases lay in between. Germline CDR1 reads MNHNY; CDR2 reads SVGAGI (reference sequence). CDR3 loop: CASSYRQSSYNEQFF. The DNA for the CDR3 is TGTGCCAGCAGTTACCGACAAAGCTCCTACAATGAGCAGTTCTTC.

As DNA, the CDR3 is TGTGCCAGCAGTCAGACAGGGGACTATGGCTACACCTTC. This codes for CASSQTGDYGYTF. This chain joins TRBV6-2 or TRBV6-3 and TRBJ1-2; 8 positions agree with TRBD1. CDR1 is MNHEY, CDR2 SVGEGT, per germline. The CDR3 has 13 amino acids. V shed 5 bases and J 3 bases; nucleotides not matched to a gene: 2.

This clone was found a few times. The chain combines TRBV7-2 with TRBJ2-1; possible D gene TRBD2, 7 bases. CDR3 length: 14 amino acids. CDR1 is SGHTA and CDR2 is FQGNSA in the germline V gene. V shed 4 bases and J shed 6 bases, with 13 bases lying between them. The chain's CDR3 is CASSSGGFFNEQFF. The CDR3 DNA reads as TGTGCCAGCAGCTCGGGGGGCTTCTTCAATGAGCAGTTCTTC.

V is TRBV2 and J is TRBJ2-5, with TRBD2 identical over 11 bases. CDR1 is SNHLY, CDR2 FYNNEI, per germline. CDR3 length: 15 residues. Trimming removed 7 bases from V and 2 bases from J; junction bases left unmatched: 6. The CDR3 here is CASMGRLAGQETQYF. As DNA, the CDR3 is TGTGCCAGCATGGGGCGACTAGCGGGGCAAGAGACCCAGTACTTC.

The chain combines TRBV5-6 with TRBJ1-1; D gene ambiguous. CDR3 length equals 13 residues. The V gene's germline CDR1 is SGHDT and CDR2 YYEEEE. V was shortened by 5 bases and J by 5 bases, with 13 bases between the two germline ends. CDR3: CASRIGSRTEAFF. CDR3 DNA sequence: TGTGCCAGCAGAATTGGATCGAGGACTGAAGCTTTCTTT.

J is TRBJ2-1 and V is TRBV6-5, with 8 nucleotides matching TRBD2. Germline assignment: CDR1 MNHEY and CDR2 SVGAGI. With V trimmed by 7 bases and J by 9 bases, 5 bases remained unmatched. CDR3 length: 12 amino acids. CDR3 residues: CASTGTRFEQFF. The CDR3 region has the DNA TGTGCCAGCACCGGGACTAGGTTTGAGCAGTTCTTC.

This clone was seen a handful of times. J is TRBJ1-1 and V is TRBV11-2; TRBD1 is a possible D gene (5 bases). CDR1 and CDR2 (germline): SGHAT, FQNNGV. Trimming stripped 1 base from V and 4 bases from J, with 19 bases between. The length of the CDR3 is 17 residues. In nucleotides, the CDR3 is TGTGCCAGCAGCTTAGCTGGAGGGCCAGGGAGGGTCACTGAAGCTTTCTTT. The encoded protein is CASSLAGGPGRVTEAFF.

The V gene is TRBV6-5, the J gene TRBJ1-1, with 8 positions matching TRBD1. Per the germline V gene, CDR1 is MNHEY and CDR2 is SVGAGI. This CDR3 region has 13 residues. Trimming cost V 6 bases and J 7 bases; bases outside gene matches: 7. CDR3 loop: CASSRDRRFEAFF. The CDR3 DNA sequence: TGTGCCAGCAGCCGGGACAGGCGGTTTGAAGCTTTCTTT.

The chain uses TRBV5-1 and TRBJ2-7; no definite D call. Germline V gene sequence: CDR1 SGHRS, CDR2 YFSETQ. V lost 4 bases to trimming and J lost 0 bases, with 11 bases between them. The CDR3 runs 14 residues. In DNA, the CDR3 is TGCGCCAGCAGCCCCGGCGGTGTCTCCTACGAGCAGTACTTC. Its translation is CASSPGGVSYEQYF.

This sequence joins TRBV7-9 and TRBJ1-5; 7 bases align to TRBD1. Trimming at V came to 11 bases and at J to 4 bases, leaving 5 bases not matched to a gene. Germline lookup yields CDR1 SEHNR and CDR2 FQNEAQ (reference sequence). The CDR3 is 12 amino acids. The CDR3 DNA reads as TGTGCCTGCAACAGGGGAAATCAGCCCCAGCATTTT. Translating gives CACNRGNQPQHF.

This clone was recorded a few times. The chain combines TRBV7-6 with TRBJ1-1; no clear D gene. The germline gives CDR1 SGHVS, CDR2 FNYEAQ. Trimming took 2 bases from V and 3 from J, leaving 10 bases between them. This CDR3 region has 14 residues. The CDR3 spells CASSLNEQYTEAFF. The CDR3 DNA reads TGTGCCAGCAGCTTAAACGAACAGTACACTGAAGCTTTCTTT.

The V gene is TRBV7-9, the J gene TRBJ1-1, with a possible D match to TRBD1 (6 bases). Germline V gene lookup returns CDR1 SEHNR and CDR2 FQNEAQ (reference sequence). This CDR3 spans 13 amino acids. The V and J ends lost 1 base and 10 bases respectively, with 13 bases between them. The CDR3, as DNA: TGTGCCAGCAGCTTAGAGGGGAGCAGGGGAGCTTTCTTT. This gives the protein CASSLEGSRGAFF. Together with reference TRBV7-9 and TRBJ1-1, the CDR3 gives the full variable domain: DTGVSQNPRHKITKRGQNVTFRCDPISEHNRLYWYRQTLGQGPEFLTYFQNEAQLEKSRLLSDRFSAERPKGSFSTLEIQRTEQGDSAMYLCASSLEGSRGAFFGQGTRLTVV.

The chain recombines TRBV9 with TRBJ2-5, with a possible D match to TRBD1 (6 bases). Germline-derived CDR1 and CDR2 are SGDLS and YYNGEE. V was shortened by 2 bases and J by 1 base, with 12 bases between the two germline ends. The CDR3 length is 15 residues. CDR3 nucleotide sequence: TGTGCCAGCAGCGTCCTCGACAGGAGCCAAGAGACCCAGTACTTC. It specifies CASSVLDRSQETQYF.

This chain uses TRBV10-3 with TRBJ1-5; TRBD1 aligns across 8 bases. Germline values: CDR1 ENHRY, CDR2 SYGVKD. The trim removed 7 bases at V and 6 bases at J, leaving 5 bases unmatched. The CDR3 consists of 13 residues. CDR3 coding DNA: TGTGCCATCACCCAGGGGGCTGGTCAGCCCCAGCATTTT. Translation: CAITQGAGQPQHF.

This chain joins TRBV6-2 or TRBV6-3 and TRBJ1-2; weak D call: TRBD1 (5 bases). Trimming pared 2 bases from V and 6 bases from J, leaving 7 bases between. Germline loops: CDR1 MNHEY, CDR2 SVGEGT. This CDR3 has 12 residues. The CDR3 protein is CASSYRGNGYTF. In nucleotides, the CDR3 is TGTGCCAGCAGTTACAGGGGAAATGGCTACACCTTC.

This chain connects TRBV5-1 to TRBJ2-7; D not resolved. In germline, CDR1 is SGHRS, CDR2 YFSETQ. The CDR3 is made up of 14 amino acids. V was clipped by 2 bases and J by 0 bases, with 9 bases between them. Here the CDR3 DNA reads TGCGCCAGCAGCTTCGGCCAGCGCTCCTACGAGCAGTACTTC. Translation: CASSFGQRSYEQYF.

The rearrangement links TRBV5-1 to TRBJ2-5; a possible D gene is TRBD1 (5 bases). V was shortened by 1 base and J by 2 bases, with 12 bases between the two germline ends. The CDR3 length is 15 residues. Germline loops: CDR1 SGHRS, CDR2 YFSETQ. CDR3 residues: CASSLLDSAQETQYF. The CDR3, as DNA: TGCGCCAGCAGCTTGTTAGACAGCGCTCAAGAGACCCAGTACTTC. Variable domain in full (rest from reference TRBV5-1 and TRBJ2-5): KAGVTQTPRYLIKTRGQQVTLSCSPISGHRSVSWYQQTPGQGLQFLFEYFSETQRNKGNFPGRFSGRQFSNSRSEMNVSTLELGDSALYLCASSLLDSAQETQYFGPGTRLLVL.